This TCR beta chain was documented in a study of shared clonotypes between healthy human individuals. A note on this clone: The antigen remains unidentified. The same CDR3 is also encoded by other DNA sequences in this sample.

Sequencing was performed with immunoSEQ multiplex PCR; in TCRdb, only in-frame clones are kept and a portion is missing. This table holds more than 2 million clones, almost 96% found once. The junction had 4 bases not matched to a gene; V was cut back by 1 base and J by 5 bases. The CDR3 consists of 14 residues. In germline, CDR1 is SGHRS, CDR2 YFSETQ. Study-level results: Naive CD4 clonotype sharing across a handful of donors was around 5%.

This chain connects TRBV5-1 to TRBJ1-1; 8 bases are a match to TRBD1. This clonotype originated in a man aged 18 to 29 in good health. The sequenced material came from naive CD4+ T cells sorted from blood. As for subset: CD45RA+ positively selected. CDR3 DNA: TGCGCCAGCAGCTTGAGCACAGGGGGGACTGAAGCTTTCTTT. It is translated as CASSLSTGGTEAFF.